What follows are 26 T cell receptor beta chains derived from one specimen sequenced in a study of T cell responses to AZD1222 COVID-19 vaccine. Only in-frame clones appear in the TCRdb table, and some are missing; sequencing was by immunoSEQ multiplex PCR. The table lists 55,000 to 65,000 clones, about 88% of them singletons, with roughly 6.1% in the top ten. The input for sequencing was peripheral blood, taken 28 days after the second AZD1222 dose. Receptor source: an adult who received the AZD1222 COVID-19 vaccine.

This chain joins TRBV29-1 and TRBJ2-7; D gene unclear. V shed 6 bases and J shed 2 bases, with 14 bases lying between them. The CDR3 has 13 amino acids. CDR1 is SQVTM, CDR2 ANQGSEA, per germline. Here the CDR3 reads CSVVTIITYEQYF. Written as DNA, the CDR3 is TGCAGCGTGGTCACAATCATCACCTACGAGCAGTACTTC.

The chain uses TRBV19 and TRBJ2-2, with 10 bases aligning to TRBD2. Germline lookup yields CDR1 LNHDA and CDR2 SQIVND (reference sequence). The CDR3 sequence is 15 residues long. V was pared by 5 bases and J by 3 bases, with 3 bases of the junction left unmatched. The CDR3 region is CASSSLAGHTGELFF. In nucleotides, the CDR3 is TGTGCCAGTAGTTCACTAGCGGGGCACACCGGGGAGCTGTTTTTT.

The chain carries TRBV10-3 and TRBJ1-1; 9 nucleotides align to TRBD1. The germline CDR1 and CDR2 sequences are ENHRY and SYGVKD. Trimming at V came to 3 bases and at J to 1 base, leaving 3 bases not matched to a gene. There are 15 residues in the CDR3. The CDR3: CAISDGQGTNTEAFF. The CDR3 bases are TGTGCCATCAGTGATGGACAGGGGACGAACACTGAAGCTTTCTTT.

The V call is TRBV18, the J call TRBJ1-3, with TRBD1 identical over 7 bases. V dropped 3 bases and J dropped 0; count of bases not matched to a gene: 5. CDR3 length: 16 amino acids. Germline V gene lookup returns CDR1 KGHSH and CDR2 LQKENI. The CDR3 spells CASSPQGTDSGNTIYF. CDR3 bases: TGTGCCAGCTCACCTCAGGGGACAGACTCTGGAAACACCATATATTTT.

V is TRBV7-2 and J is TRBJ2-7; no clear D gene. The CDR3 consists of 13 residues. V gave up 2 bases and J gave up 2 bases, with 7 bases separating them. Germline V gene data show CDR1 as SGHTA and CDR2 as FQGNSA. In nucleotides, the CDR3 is TGTGCCAGCAGCTTATCGGGTACCTACGAGCAGTACTTC. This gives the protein CASSLSGTYEQYF.

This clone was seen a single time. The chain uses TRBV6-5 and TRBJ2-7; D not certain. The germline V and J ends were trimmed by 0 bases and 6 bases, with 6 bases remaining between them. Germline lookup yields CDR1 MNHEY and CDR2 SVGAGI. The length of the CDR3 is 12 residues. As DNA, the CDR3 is TGTGCCAGCAGTTACTCCGGTAGCGAGCAGTACTTC. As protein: CASSYSGSEQYF.

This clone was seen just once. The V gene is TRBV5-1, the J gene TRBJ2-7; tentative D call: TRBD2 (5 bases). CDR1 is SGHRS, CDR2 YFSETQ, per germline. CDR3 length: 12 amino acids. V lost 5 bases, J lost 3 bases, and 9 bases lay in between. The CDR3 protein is CASSGGLYEQYF. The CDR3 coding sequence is TGCGCCAGCAGTGGAGGTCTCTACGAGCAGTACTTC.

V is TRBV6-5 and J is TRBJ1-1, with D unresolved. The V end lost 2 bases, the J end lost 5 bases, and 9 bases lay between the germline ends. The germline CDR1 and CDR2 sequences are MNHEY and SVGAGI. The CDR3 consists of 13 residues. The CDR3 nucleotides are TGTGCCAGCAGTTACGGGTCACGGACTGAAGCTTTCTTT. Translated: CASSYGSRTEAFF.

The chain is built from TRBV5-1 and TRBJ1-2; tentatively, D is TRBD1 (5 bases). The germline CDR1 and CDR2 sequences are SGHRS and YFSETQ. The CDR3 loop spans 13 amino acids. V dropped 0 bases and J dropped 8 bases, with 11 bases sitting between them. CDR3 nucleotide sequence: TGCGCCAGCAGCTTGGACACCAGGGACGGCTACACCTTC. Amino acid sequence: CASSLDTRDGYTF.

CDR3 DNA: TGTGCCACCAGTGGGACCGGAAACACCATATATTTT. The encoded protein is CATSGTGNTIYF. V usage is TRBV24-1 and J usage is TRBJ1-3; D remains unclear. The CDR3 has 12 residues. CDR1 is KGHDR, CDR2 SFDVKD, per germline. The ends were cut back, 5 bases at V and 4 bases at J, with 5 bases in the middle.

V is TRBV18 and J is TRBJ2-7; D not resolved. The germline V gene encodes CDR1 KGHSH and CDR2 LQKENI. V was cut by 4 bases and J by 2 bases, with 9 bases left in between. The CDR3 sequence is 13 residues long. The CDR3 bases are TGTGCCAGCTCACGTCAGGCCACCTACGAGCAGTACTTC. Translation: CASSRQATYEQYF.

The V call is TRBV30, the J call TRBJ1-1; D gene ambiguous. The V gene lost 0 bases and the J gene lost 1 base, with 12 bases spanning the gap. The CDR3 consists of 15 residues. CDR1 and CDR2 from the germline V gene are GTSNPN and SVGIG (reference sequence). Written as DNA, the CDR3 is TGTGCCTGGAGTGTACCGGGGAGAGGGAACACTGAAGCTTTCTTT. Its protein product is CAWSVPGRGNTEAFF.

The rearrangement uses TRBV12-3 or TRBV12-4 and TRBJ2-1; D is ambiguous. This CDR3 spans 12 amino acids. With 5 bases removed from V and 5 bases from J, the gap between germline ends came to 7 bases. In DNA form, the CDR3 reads TGTGCCAGCAGTAGACCAAACAATGAGCAGTTCTTC. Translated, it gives CASSRPNNEQFF.

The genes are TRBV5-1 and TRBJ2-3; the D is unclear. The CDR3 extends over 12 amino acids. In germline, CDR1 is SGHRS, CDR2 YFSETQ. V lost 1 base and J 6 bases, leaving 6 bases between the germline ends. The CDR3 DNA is TGCGCCAGCAGCTTGAACGACGATACGCAGTATTTT. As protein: CASSLNDDTQYF.

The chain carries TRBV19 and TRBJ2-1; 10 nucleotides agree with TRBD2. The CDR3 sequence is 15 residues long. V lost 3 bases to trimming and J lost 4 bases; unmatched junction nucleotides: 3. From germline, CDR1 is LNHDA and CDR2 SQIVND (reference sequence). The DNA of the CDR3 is TGTGCCAGTAGTATGGGGACTAGCGTTTACAATGAGCAGTTCTTC. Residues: CASSMGTSVYNEQFF.

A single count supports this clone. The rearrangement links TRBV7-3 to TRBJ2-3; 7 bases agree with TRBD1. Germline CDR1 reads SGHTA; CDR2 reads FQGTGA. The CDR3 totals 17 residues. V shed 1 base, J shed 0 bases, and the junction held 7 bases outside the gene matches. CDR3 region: CASSLSAGTDSTDTQYF. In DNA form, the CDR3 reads TGTGCCAGCAGCTTAAGCGCCGGGACAGATAGCACAGATACGCAGTATTTT.

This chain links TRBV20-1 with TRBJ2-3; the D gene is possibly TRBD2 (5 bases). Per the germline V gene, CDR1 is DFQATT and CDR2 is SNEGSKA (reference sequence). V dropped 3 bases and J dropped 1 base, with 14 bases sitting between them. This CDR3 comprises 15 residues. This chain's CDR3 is CSASSAYGGTDTQYF. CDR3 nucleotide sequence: TGCAGTGCTAGTTCGGCCTACGGGGGCACAGATACGCAGTATTTT.

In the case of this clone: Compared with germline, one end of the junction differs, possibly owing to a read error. CDR3 region: CASRYFREGPSYEQYF. The CDR3 bases are TGTGCCAGCAGATACTTCAGGGAAGGTCCATCCTACGAGCAGTACTTC. The chain joins TRBV6-5 to TRBJ2-7; the D gene is possibly TRBD1 (5 bases). Germline V lookup: CDR1 MNHEY, CDR2 SVGAGI. The CDR3 spans 16 residues.

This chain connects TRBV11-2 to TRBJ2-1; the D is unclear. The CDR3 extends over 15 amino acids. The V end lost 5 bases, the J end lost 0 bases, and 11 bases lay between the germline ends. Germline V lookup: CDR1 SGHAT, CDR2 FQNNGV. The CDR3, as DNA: TGTGCCAGCAGCCCCCGGACGGGCTCCTACAATGAGCAGTTCTTC. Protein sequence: CASSPRTGSYNEQFF.

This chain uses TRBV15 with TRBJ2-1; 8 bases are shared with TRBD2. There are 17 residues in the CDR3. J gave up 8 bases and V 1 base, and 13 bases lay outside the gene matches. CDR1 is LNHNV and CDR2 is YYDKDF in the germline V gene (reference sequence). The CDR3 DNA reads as TGTGCCACCAGCAGAGCTCCCGGGTTAGCGGGGATAGATGAGCAGTTCTTC. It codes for CATSRAPGLAGIDEQFF.

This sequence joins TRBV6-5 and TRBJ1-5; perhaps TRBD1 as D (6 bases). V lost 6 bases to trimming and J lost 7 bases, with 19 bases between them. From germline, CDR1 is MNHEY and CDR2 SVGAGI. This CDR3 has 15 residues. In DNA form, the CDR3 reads TGTGCCAGCAGAATACAACAGGGTTGGGGGCAGCCCCAGCATTTT. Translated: CASRIQQGWGQPQHF.

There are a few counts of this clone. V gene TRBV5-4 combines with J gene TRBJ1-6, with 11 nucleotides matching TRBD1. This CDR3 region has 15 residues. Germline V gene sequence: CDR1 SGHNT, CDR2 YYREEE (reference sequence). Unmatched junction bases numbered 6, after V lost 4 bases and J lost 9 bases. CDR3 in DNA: TGTGCCAGCAGCACCGGACAGGGGGCGAGTTCACCCCTCCACTTT. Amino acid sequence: CASSTGQGASSPLHF. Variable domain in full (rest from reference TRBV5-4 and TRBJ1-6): ETGVTQSPTHLIKTRGQQVTLRCSSQSGHNTVSWYQQALGQGPQFIFQYYREEENGRGNFPPRFSGLQFPNYSSELNVNALELDDSALYLCASSTGQGASSPLHFGNGTRLTVT.

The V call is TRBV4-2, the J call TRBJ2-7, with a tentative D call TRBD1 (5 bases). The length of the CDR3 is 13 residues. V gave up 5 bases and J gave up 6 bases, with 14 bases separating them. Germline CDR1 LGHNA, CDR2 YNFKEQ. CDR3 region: CASSKDIFGEQYF. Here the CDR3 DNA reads TGTGCCAGCAGCAAGGACATCTTCGGCGAGCAGTACTTC.

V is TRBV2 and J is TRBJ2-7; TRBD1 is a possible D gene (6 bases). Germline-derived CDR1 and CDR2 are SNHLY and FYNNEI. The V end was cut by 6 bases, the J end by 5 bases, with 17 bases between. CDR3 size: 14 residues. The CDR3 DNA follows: TGTGCCAGCAGAAAAGATACAGGGAGCGACGAGCAGTACTTC. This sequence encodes CASRKDTGSDEQYF.

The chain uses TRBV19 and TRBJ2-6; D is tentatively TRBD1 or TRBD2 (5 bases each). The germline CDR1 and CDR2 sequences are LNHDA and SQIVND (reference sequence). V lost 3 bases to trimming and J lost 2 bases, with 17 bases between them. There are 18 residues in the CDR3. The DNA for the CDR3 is TGTGCCAGTAGTATCTCCCCCGGGGCAGGGACTGGGGCCAACGTCCTGACTTTC. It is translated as CASSISPGAGTGANVLTF.

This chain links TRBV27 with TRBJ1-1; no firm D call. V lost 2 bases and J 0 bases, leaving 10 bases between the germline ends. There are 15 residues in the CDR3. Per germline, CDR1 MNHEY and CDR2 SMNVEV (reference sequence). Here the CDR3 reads CASSLSRNMNTEAFF. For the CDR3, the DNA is TGTGCCAGCAGTTTAAGTAGGAACATGAACACTGAAGCTTTCTTT.